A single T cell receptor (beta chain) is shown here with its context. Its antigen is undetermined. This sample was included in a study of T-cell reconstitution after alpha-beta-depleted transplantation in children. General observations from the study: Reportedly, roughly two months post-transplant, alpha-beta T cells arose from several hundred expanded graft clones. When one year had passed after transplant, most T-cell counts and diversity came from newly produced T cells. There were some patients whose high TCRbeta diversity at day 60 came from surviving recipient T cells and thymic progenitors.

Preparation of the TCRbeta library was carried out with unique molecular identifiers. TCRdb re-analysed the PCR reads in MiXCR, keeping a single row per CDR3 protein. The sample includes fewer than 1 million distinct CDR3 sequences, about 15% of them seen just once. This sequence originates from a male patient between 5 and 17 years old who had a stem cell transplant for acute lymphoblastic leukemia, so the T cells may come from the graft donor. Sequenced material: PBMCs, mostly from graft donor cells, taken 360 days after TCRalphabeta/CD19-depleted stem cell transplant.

Here the CDR3 reads CSAGNYEQYF. The CDR3 DNA sequence: TGCAGTGCTGGTAACTACGAGCAGTACTTC. The V gene is TRBV20-1, the J gene TRBJ2-7; D not resolved. From germline, CDR1 is DFQATT and CDR2 SNEGSKA (reference sequence). CDR3 length equals 10 residues. The V end was cut by 5 bases, the J end by 3 bases, with 5 bases between.